The following is a TCR beta chain sequence with its context. Its antigen is still unknown. It has no much larger one-base neighbor in the sample; base qualities were not kept. The data were obtained in a study of CD8 T cells in ankylosing spondylitis (TCRdb year 2017). About the full investigation: The study profiled T cell receptor beta repertoires in healthy donors and ankylosing spondylitis patients to find disease-linked TCR variants. Peripheral blood samples were taken, and synovial fluid was additionally collected from ankylosing spondylitis patients. The whole study cohort included 95 to 130 healthy donors and around 25 ankylosing spondylitis patients. What the study reported, not specific to this receptor: According to the report, matched synovial fluid samples from ankylosing spondylitis patients were significantly enriched for the disease-linked clones. Some TCR beta motif variants had previously been reported in synovial fluid and blood of reactive arthritis patients, which suggested common disease-initiation mechanisms. Blood from ankylosing spondylitis patients appeared to be characterized by a TCR beta motif made up of about 8 highly homologous amino acid variants. In peripheral blood, the disease-linked clones were found at relatively low frequencies and had a CD8+ phenotype.

The run used an Illumina HiSeq 2500. Quantitative 5'-RACE with molecular barcodes was the method used to prepare the TCR beta libraries. Per the source publication's procedure: To identify disease-linked TCR variants, a new computational method was used, one built on a probabilistic model of VDJ rearrangement. TCRdb trimmed public reads at Q25 via fastp, called clones via MiXCR and kept in-frame beta chains. A single entry per CDR3 protein holds the most common genes and DNA from its merged rows. The V and J calls were determined by TCRdb, not by the authors. The sample table contains 450,000 or so distinct CDR3 sequences; only one count was recorded for approximately 26% of them. The ten largest make up 0.89% of the sample. The sequenced material came from blood, either unsorted or a sorted T cell fraction (not recorded which). This TCR came from a male donor with ankylosing spondylitis.

The CDR3 is CATSDSGGWQPQHF. The nucleotide sequence is given as TGTGCCACCAGTGATTCCGGGGGCTGGCAGCCCCAGCATTTT. This receptor chain uses TRBV24-1 and TRBJ1-5, with TRBD1 perhaps the D gene, on 6 matching bases. CDR1 and CDR2 are read off the germline V gene as KGHDR and SFDVKD. From cysteine to phenylalanine, the CDR3 is 14 amino acids long. Just the 42-base CDR3 DNA is kept, in frame starting at base 1. A distance of 11 bases separates the germline ends of V and J, which lose 2 bases and 7 bases respectively.